The 22 T cell receptor beta chains below come from one sample, sequenced in a study of blood T cells in healthy people across ages. It was with a sample-barcoded 5' primer and a J-beta primer mix that a second PCR of roughly 6 to 12 cycles was run. TCRdb ran MiXCR on the 5' RACE reads and lists one entry per CDR3 protein. The data show some 1.5 million distinct CDR3 sequences, 28% seen once. The sequenced sample was blood. Receptors were obtained from a woman aged 25 to 39 in good health.

The rearrangement joins TRBV10-3 to TRBJ2-3, with 11 bases that match TRBD2. Germline values: CDR1 ENHRY, CDR2 SYGVKD. CDR3 length equals 17 residues. V lost 10 bases and J lost 0; bases outside the gene matches: 12. CDR3 bases: TGTGCCAGCGGGGCGGCTAGCGGGAGGATGAGCACAGATACGCAGTATTTT. Residues: CASGAASGRMSTDTQYF.

V usage is TRBV12-3 or TRBV12-4 and J usage is TRBJ1-5; 11 bases line up with TRBD1. V lost 6 bases and J lost 2; bases outside the gene matches: 6. The CDR3 runs to 16 residues. The CDR3 DNA follows: TGTGCCAGCAGACCTTGGACAGGGGGCGGCAATCAGCCCCAGCATTTT. Translated: CASRPWTGGGNQPQHF.

In nucleotides, the CDR3 is TGTGCCAGCTCGACCCTGGACCGCTCCTATGAGCAGTTCTTC. Encoded protein: CASSTLDRSYEQFF. The chain combines TRBV18 with TRBJ2-1; D gene unclear. The CDR3 has 14 amino acids. Germline lookup yields CDR1 KGHSH and CDR2 LQKENI. V was trimmed by 6 bases and J by 8 bases, leaving 17 bases between them.

This clonotype was seen a few times. This chain uses TRBV9 with TRBJ1-2; 7 nucleotides agree with TRBD1. V lost 0 bases to trimming and J lost 5 bases; unmatched junction nucleotides: 7. CDR1 is SGDLS and CDR2 is YYNGEE in the germline V gene. CDR3 length: 15 amino acids. The CDR3 sequence: CASSVGTGLSYGYTF. The CDR3 DNA sequence: TGTGCCAGCAGCGTAGGGACAGGCCTATCGTATGGCTACACCTTC.

The chain employs TRBV20-1 and TRBJ1-5, with D unresolved. Germline V CDR1 and CDR2: DFQATT, SNEGSKA (reference sequence). V lost 8 bases and J 4 bases, leaving 21 bases between the germline ends. This CDR3 region has 15 residues. CDR3 in amino acids: CSTGATQRKNQPQHF. The CDR3 DNA reads as TGCAGTACCGGTGCGACTCAACGTAAAAATCAGCCCCAGCATTTT.

This clonotype was recorded a few times. The genes are TRBV20-1 and TRBJ2-1; D is uncertain. The CDR3 covers 11 residues. Trimming removed 5 bases at V and 10 bases at J, with 12 bases between. Germline lookup yields CDR1 DFQATT and CDR2 SNEGSKA (reference sequence). The CDR3 sequence: CSASSSREQFF. CDR3 DNA: TGCAGTGCTTCATCCTCAAGGGAGCAGTTCTTC.

This clonotype was found a few times. This sequence may be a read error, since a much larger clone differs from it by one base. The chain uses TRBV10-3 and TRBJ2-5; 9 bases are shared with TRBD2. There are 15 residues in the CDR3. The germline V gene has CDR1 ENHRY and CDR2 SYGVKD. The trim removed 0 bases at V and 4 bases at J, leaving 3 bases unmatched. The CDR3 DNA reads as TGTGCCATCAGTGAGTCGAGAGCGGGGGGAGAGACCCAGTACTTC. It specifies CAISESRAGGETQYF.

There are many counts of this clonotype. V gene TRBV25-1 combines with J gene TRBJ2-5, with D unresolved. The length of the CDR3 is 15 residues. Between the trimmed V and J ends, which lost 6 bases and 4 bases, there was a span of 18 bases. Per the germline V gene, CDR1 is MGHDK and CDR2 is SYGVNS. The CDR3 DNA reads as TGTGCCAGCAGCCGCAATTCGGGCAGGACAGAGACCCAGTACTTC. Its translation is CASSRNSGRTETQYF.

There are a few counts of this clonotype. The chain recombines TRBV7-2 with TRBJ2-6, with TRBD2 identical over 8 bases. Looked up from germline, CDR1 is SGHTA and CDR2 is FQGNSA. The V segment lost 0 bases and the J segment 4 bases; nucleotides outside the gene matches: 14. The CDR3 is 20 residues long. The DNA for the CDR3 is TGTGCCAGCAGCTTAGCGCGGCCCAGAGCGGGAGTAACCGGGGCCAACGTCCTGACTTTC. Translation: CASSLARPRAGVTGANVLTF. Based on the CDR3 plus reference TRBV7-2 and TRBJ2-6, the full variable domain is GAGVSQSPSNKVTEKGKDVELRCDPISGHTALYWYRQSLGQGLEFLIYFQGNSAPDKSGLPSDRFSAERTGGSVSTLTIQRTQQEDSAVYLCASSLARPRAGVTGANVLTFGAGSRLTVL.

This clonotype was recorded a few times. This chain joins TRBV4-1 and TRBJ1-1; TRBD1 agrees at 8 bases. This CDR3 has 14 residues. Looked up from germline, CDR1 is MGHRA and CDR2 is YSYEKL. With 6 bases clipped from V and 5 bases from J, the junction kept 8 bases outside the gene matches. The CDR3 nucleotides read TGCGCCAGCAGATGGGACAGGTACAAAACTGAAGCTTTCTTT. Residues: CASRWDRYKTEAFF.

In this sample, this clonotype turned up many times. This chain links TRBV9 with TRBJ2-6; a weak D match, TRBD2 (6 bases). Germline V gives CDR1 SGDLS, CDR2 YYNGEE. This CDR3 has 16 residues. V gave up 0 bases and J gave up 2 bases, with 9 bases separating them. The chain's CDR3 is CASSVAGETGANVLTF. The DNA of the CDR3 is TGTGCCAGCAGCGTAGCGGGAGAGACTGGGGCCAACGTCCTGACTTTC.

This clonotype occurred a few times. J is TRBJ1-5 and V is TRBV20-1; 8 positions agree with TRBD1. V lost 7 bases and J lost 5; bases outside the gene matches: 7. CDR1 and CDR2 (germline): DFQATT, SNEGSKA (reference sequence). The CDR3 runs to 13 residues. The CDR3 coding sequence is TGCAGTGTTCGACAGGGGAGGGATCAGCCCCAGCATTTT. This gives the protein CSVRQGRDQPQHF.

This clonotype was detected ten times or more. The gene calls are TRBV20-1 and TRBJ1-4, with D tentatively TRBD1 (6 bases). V lost 2 bases to trimming and J lost 4 bases, with 11 bases between them. CDR3 size: 14 residues. Germline lookup yields CDR1 DFQATT and CDR2 SNEGSKA (reference sequence). This chain's CDR3 is CSARLGANNEKLFF. The DNA of the CDR3 is TGCAGTGCTAGATTGGGGGCCAATAATGAAAAACTGTTTTTT.

The rearrangement links TRBV12-3 or TRBV12-4 to TRBJ1-3; maybe TRBD1 (5 bases). The CDR3 totals 13 residues. V gave up 3 bases and J gave up 11 bases, with 14 bases separating them. Written as DNA, the CDR3 is TGTGCCAGCAGTTTCGCTGGGGGGTACGCCATATATTTT. It encodes CASSFAGGYAIYF.

This clonotype was observed many times. The chain couples TRBV20-1 to TRBJ2-3; 9 positions agree with TRBD2. Germline CDR1 and CDR2: DFQATT and SNEGSKA (reference sequence). The V and J ends lost 6 bases and 2 bases, in that order; junction bases with no gene match: 12. The length of the CDR3 is 16 residues. DNA of the CDR3: TGCAGTGCCTCCGGGACTAGCTTGTTCCTCACAGATACGCAGTATTTT. Translating it yields CSASGTSLFLTDTQYF.

This clonotype showed up just a few times. The chain links TRBV13 to TRBJ2-5; perhaps TRBD1 as D (8 bases). The CDR3 covers 17 residues. Trimming shortened V by 5 bases and J by 1 base, and 20 bases separated the two germline ends. Germline V gives CDR1 PRHDT, CDR2 FYEKMQ (reference sequence). The CDR3 region is CASSPGNRGRAQETQYF. In DNA form, the CDR3 reads TGTGCCAGCAGCCCCGGAAACAGGGGGAGGGCCCAAGAGACCCAGTACTTC.

The chain carries TRBV7-3 and TRBJ2-2, with 10 nucleotides matching TRBD2. Germline V gene lookup returns CDR1 SGHTA and CDR2 FQGTGA. The CDR3 has 14 residues. Unmatched junction bases numbered 5, after V lost 5 bases and J lost 8 bases. CDR3 loop: CASSPHSGGGELFF. As DNA, the CDR3 is TGTGCCAGCAGCCCCCATAGCGGGGGGGGGGAGCTGTTTTTT. The variable domain in full, completed from reference TRBV7-3 and TRBJ2-2, reads GAGVSQTPSNKVTEKGKYVELRCDPISGHTALYWYRQSLGQGPEFLIYFQGTGAADDSGLPNDRFFAVRPEGSVSTLKIQRTERGDSAVYLCASSPHSGGGELFFGEGSRLTVL.

This clonotype occurred a few times. The rearrangement links TRBV7-8 to TRBJ1-1, with D possibly TRBD1 on 6 matching bases. The CDR3 sequence is 15 residues long. Germline CDR1 is SGHVS and CDR2 is FQNEAQ. The V end was cut by 5 bases, the J end by 2 bases, with 15 bases between. CDR3 bases: TGTGCCAGCAGCCTCCTACAGGGAGACAACACTGAAGCTTTCTTT. This sequence encodes CASSLLQGDNTEAFF.

The chain is built from TRBV9 and TRBJ2-2; maybe TRBD2 (5 bases). Germline assignment: CDR1 SGDLS and CDR2 YYNGEE. V was clipped by 1 base and J by 0 bases, with 13 bases between them. CDR3 length equals 17 residues. CDR3 region: CASSVNPRGANTGELFF. The CDR3 coding sequence is TGTGCCAGCAGCGTAAACCCTCGGGGAGCGAACACCGGGGAGCTGTTTTTT.

About this clonotype: A read error may produce the germline difference seen at one junction end. This chain connects TRBV27 to TRBJ2-3; 15 nucleotides line up with TRBD2. Per germline, CDR1 MNHEY and CDR2 SMNVEV (reference sequence). CDR3 length: 16 amino acids. The CDR3 here is CASRGLAGGGTDTLYF. The CDR3 DNA follows: TGTGCCAGCAGGGGACTAGCGGGAGGCGGCACAGATACGCTGTATTTT.

This clonotype was observed many times. V usage is TRBV27 and J usage is TRBJ1-1; D gene unclear. CDR3 length: 18 residues. The germline V gene encodes CDR1 MNHEY and CDR2 SMNVEV (reference sequence). The V and J ends lost 6 bases and 3 bases respectively, with 26 bases between them. The CDR3 reads CASRAPSTLLPLDTEAFF. CDR3 bases: TGTGCCAGCAGAGCTCCCTCGACATTGCTCCCCCTGGACACTGAAGCTTTCTTT.

This sequence joins TRBV5-1 and TRBJ2-5, with 13 bases matching TRBD2. Germline values: CDR1 SGHRS, CDR2 YFSETQ. V lost 2 bases to trimming and J lost 11 bases; unmatched junction nucleotides: 27. The CDR3 length is 21 residues. In nucleotides, the CDR3 is TGCGCCAGCAGCTTAAGGCCGCCGGGACTAGCGGGAATCGCCGTCAACAATGAGCAGTACTTC. Translated, it gives CASSLRPPGLAGIAVNNEQYF. Based on the CDR3 plus reference TRBV5-1 and TRBJ2-5, the full variable domain is KAGVTQTPRYLIKTRGQQVTLSCSPISGHRSVSWYQQTPGQGLQFLFEYFSETQRNKGNFPGRFSGRQFSNSRSEMNVSTLELGDSALYLCASSLRPPGLAGIAVNNEQYFGPGTRLLVL.